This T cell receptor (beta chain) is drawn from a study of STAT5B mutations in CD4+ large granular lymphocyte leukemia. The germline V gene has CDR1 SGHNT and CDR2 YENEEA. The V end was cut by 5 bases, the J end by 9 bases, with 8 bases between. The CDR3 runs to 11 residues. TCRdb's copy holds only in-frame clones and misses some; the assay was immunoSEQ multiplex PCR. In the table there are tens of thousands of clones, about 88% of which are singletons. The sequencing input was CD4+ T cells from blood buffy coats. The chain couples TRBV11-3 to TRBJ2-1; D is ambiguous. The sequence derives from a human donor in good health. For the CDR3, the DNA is TGTGCCAGCAGCCTCCGCGGTGAGCAGTTCTTC. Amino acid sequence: CASSLRGEQFF.